A selection of T cell receptor beta chains follows, all from one sample in a study of sequential checkpoint blockade in melanoma. TCRdb's table, derived via immunoSEQ multiplex PCR, lists solely in-frame clones and lacks some. Among under 4,000 clones listed, just under 65% were seen once. Sequenced material: CD8+ T cells sorted from blood (inferred from file names), taken from a patient given nivolumab and ipilimumab in sequence. These receptors were taken from a human donor with melanoma. Each CDR3 is given with its conserved first and last residue. The order of the fields is clone size, D gene, J gene, V gene, CDR3 protein, CDR3 DNA. D genes are given only for firm matches. Clone sizes are given selectively: once, few, many, or a class where the clone is expanded.

clone_size: few
d_call: .
j_call: TRBJ1-1
v_call: TRBV30
cdr3_aa: CAWSVSYGSTNEAFF
cdr3_nt: TGTGCCTGGAGTGTTTCGTATGGTAGTACCAATGAAGCTTTCTTT

clone_size: .
d_call: .
j_call: TRBJ1-1
v_call: TRBV14
cdr3_aa: CASSQGAFTEAFF
cdr3_nt: TGTGCCAGCAGCCAGGGGGCATTTACTGAAGCTTTCTTT

clone_size: .
d_call: .
j_call: TRBJ2-7
v_call: TRBV11-2
cdr3_aa: CASSLVGADEQYF
cdr3_nt: TGTGCCAGCAGCTTAGTGGGAGCCGACGAGCAGTACTTC

clone_size: once
d_call: TRBD1
j_call: TRBJ2-7
v_call: TRBV10-3
cdr3_aa: CAIREGQGLWQYF
cdr3_nt: TGTGCCATCAGAGAGGGACAGGGACTTTGGCAGTACTTC

clone_size: .
d_call: .
j_call: TRBJ2-7
v_call: TRBV7-9
cdr3_aa: CASSASHQGGHEQYF
cdr3_nt: TGTGCCAGCAGCGCGTCGCACCAAGGAGGTCACGAGCAGTACTTC

clone_size: .
d_call: TRBD1
j_call: TRBJ1-1
v_call: TRBV9
cdr3_aa: CASSLGQLNTEAFF
cdr3_nt: TGTGCCAGCAGCCTGGGACAGTTGAACACTGAAGCTTTCTTT

clone_size: medium-sized
d_call: TRBD1
j_call: TRBJ1-1
v_call: TRBV4-3
cdr3_aa: CASSQGPGQEETEAFF
cdr3_nt: TGCGCCAGCAGCCAAGGGCCGGGACAGGAGGAGACTGAAGCTTTCTTT

clone_size: .
d_call: .
j_call: TRBJ2-7
v_call: TRBV9
cdr3_aa: CASSGSSYEQYF
cdr3_nt: TGTGCCAGCAGCGGGAGCTCCTACGAGCAGTACTTC

clone_size: .
d_call: TRBD2
j_call: TRBJ2-7
v_call: TRBV25-1
cdr3_aa: CASSELADPYEQYF
cdr3_nt: TGTGCCAGCAGTGAACTAGCGGACCCCTACGAGCAGTACTTC

clone_size: .
d_call: TRBD2
j_call: TRBJ2-7
v_call: TRBV4-2
cdr3_aa: CASSQVPVNSLAGGYEQYF
cdr3_nt: TGTGCCAGCAGCCAAGTTCCGGTCAATTCTCTAGCGGGAGGTTACGAGCAGTACTTC

clone_size: .
d_call: .
j_call: TRBJ2-5
v_call: TRBV9
cdr3_aa: CASRGAGETQYF
cdr3_nt: TGTGCCAGCAGAGGGGCAGGGGAGACCCAGTACTTC

clone_size: .
d_call: TRBD1
j_call: TRBJ2-7
v_call: TRBV5-4
cdr3_aa: CASSLGGQGAFSYEQYF
cdr3_nt: TGTGCCAGCAGCTTGGGGGGACAGGGGGCATTCTCCTACGAGCAGTACTTC

clone_size: once
d_call: TRBD2
j_call: TRBJ2-3
v_call: TRBV4-1
cdr3_aa: CASSQDTPGTSADTQYF
cdr3_nt: TGCGCCAGCAGCCAAGATACCCCCGGGACTAGCGCCGATACGCAGTATTTT

clone_size: .
d_call: .
j_call: TRBJ2-7
v_call: TRBV2
cdr3_aa: CASSDGGIRNEQYF
cdr3_nt: TGTGCCAGCAGTGATGGCGGGATAAGGAACGAGCAGTACTTC

clone_size: .
d_call: .
j_call: TRBJ2-1
v_call: TRBV6-5
cdr3_aa: CASSRRESYNEQFF
cdr3_nt: TGTGCCAGCAGTAGACGGGAATCCTACAATGAGCAGTTCTTC

clone_size: .
d_call: .
j_call: TRBJ1-1
v_call: TRBV9
cdr3_aa: CASSVGGWGVDTEAFF
cdr3_nt: TGTGCCAGCAGCGTAGGCGGCTGGGGGGTGGACACTGAAGCTTTCTTT

clone_size: once
d_call: .
j_call: TRBJ1-2
v_call: TRBV5-1
cdr3_aa: CASSLGAYYGYTF
cdr3_nt: TGCGCCAGCAGCTTGGGGGCCTACTATGGCTACACCTTC

clone_size: .
d_call: .
j_call: TRBJ2-7
v_call: TRBV25-1
cdr3_aa: CASSEGGGRQYF
cdr3_nt: TGTGCCAGCAGTGAGGGGGGAGGACGCCAGTACTTC

clone_size: .
d_call: .
j_call: TRBJ2-5
v_call: TRBV10-2
cdr3_aa: CASSESGYQETQYF
cdr3_nt: TGCGCCAGCAGTGAGTCGGGCTACCAAGAGACCCAGTACTTC

clone_size: .
d_call: TRBD1
j_call: TRBJ1-5
v_call: TRBV30
cdr3_aa: CAWSARDRAGQPQHF
cdr3_nt: TGTGCCTGGAGTGCCCGGGACAGAGCGGGTCAGCCCCAGCATTTT

clone_size: once
d_call: .
j_call: TRBJ1-5
v_call: TRBV4-1
cdr3_aa: CASSQDLGNNQPQHF
cdr3_nt: TGCGCCAGCAGCCAAGATCTCGGGAACAATCAGCCCCAGCATTTT

clone_size: .
d_call: .
j_call: TRBJ1-1
v_call: TRBV7-8
cdr3_aa: CASSLGGIGVTEAFF
cdr3_nt: TGTGCCAGCAGCTTAGGCGGGATCGGAGTTACTGAAGCTTTCTTT

clone_size: .
d_call: .
j_call: TRBJ2-7
v_call: TRBV19
cdr3_aa: CASSIAPDSEQYF
cdr3_nt: TGTGCCAGTAGTATAGCCCCGGACTCGGAACAGTACTTC

clone_size: .
d_call: TRBD1
j_call: TRBJ2-7
v_call: TRBV5-1
cdr3_aa: CASSLADRANEQYF
cdr3_nt: TGCGCCAGCAGCTTGGCCGACAGGGCTAACGAGCAGTACTTC

clone_size: .
d_call: TRBD1
j_call: TRBJ2-7
v_call: TRBV19
cdr3_aa: CASSRDRAPYEQYF
cdr3_nt: TGTGCCAGTAGCAGGGACAGGGCCCCCTACGAGCAGTACTTC

clone_size: .
d_call: .
j_call: TRBJ1-2
v_call: TRBV1
cdr3_aa: CTSRWPSLLRKTYGYTF
cdr3_nt: TGCACCAGCAGGTGGCCTAGTTTGTTGCGAAAGACCTATGGCTACACCTTC

clone_size: once
d_call: .
j_call: TRBJ1-2
v_call: TRBV5-1
cdr3_aa: CASRSGVNGYTF
cdr3_nt: TGCGCCAGCAGATCAGGGGTGAATGGCTACACCTTC

clone_size: once
d_call: TRBD1
j_call: TRBJ1-3
v_call: TRBV11-2
cdr3_aa: CASSHGQGASGNTIYF
cdr3_nt: TGTGCCAGCAGCCACGGACAGGGGGCATCTGGAAACACCATATATTTT

clone_size: .
d_call: TRBD2
j_call: TRBJ2-3
v_call: TRBV5-4
cdr3_aa: CASSVSGGASDTQYF
cdr3_nt: TGTGCCAGCAGCGTTAGCGGGGGGGCTTCAGATACGCAGTATTTT

clone_size: once
d_call: .
j_call: TRBJ1-5
v_call: TRBV30
cdr3_aa: CAWNQGNQPQHF
cdr3_nt: TGTGCCTGGAATCAGGGGAATCAGCCCCAGCATTTT

clone_size: few
d_call: .
j_call: TRBJ1-2
v_call: TRBV21-1
cdr3_aa: CASSLRQGLYGYTF
cdr3_nt: TGTGCCAGCAGCCTTCGACAGGGTCTCTATGGCTACACCTTC

clone_size: few
d_call: TRBD1
j_call: TRBJ2-3
v_call: TRBV27
cdr3_aa: CASSPTGEFGTDTQYF
cdr3_nt: TGTGCCAGCAGTCCTACAGGGGAGTTTGGCACAGATACGCAGTATTTT

clone_size: .
d_call: .
j_call: TRBJ1-3
v_call: TRBV27
cdr3_aa: CASSFSRSGNTIYF
cdr3_nt: TGTGCCAGCAGTTTCTCCCGCTCTGGAAACACCATATATTTT

clone_size: few
d_call: .
j_call: TRBJ1-6
v_call: TRBV15
cdr3_aa: CATSRGGSSYNSPLHF
cdr3_nt: TGTGCCACCAGCAGAGGAGGGAGTTCCTATAATTCACCCCTCCACTTT

clone_size: .
d_call: TRBD2
j_call: TRBJ2-7
v_call: TRBV7-9
cdr3_aa: CASSSRTSGRLSYEQYF
cdr3_nt: TGTGCCAGCAGCTCTCGGACTAGCGGGAGGCTTTCCTACGAGCAGTACTTC

clone_size: .
d_call: .
j_call: TRBJ2-7
v_call: TRBV4-1
cdr3_aa: CASSRTSGGYEQYF
cdr3_nt: TGCGCCAGCAGCCGCACGTCCGGGGGCTACGAGCAGTACTTC

clone_size: .
d_call: .
j_call: TRBJ1-2
v_call: TRBV7-9
cdr3_aa: CASSFGTDAYGYTF
cdr3_nt: TGTGCCAGCAGCTTTGGTACAGACGCTTATGGCTACACCTTC

clone_size: .
d_call: .
j_call: TRBJ2-7
v_call: TRBV5-6
cdr3_aa: CASSLTRDIIFYEQYF
cdr3_nt: TGTGCCAGCAGCTTGACCAGGGACATCATATTCTACGAGCAGTACTTC

clone_size: .
d_call: .
j_call: TRBJ2-2
v_call: TRBV18
cdr3_aa: CASSASWGANTGELFF
cdr3_nt: TGTGCCAGCTCCGCCTCGTGGGGGGCGAACACCGGGGAGCTGTTTTTT

clone_size: .
d_call: TRBD2
j_call: TRBJ2-7
v_call: TRBV7-8
cdr3_aa: CASSALAGGSYEQYF
cdr3_nt: TGTGCCAGCAGCGCCTTAGCGGGAGGGTCTTATGAGCAGTACTTC

clone_size: .
d_call: .
j_call: TRBJ2-7
v_call: TRBV11-2
cdr3_aa: CASSHPVESGADTYEQYF
cdr3_nt: TGTGCCAGCAGCCACCCGGTCGAGAGTGGAGCTGATACCTACGAGCAGTACTTC

clone_size: .
d_call: .
j_call: TRBJ2-7
v_call: TRBV29-1
cdr3_aa: CSVESGTTYEQYF
cdr3_nt: TGCAGCGTTGAATCGGGAACAACCTACGAGCAGTACTTC

clone_size: .
d_call: TRBD1
j_call: TRBJ1-4
v_call: TRBV15
cdr3_aa: CATSSSPGQGLFF
cdr3_nt: TGTGCCACCAGCAGCAGTCCCGGACAGGGCCTGTTTTTT

clone_size: .
d_call: TRBD2
j_call: TRBJ2-2
v_call: TRBV4-1
cdr3_aa: CASSQDPPLTGTSHTGELFF
cdr3_nt: TGCGCCAGCAGCCAAGACCCACCGTTGACCGGGACTAGCCACACCGGGGAGCTGTTTTTT

clone_size: .
d_call: .
j_call: TRBJ2-7
v_call: TRBV7-2
cdr3_aa: CASSLPPLGAASEQYF
cdr3_nt: TGTGCCAGCAGCCTCCCTCCCCTTGGGGCGGCCTCCGAGCAGTACTTC

clone_size: .
d_call: .
j_call: TRBJ2-7
v_call: TRBV7-9
cdr3_aa: CASSSELVSEQYF
cdr3_nt: TGTGCCAGCAGCTCCGAATTAGTATCCGAGCAGTACTTC

clone_size: .
d_call: .
j_call: TRBJ2-7
v_call: TRBV5-8
cdr3_aa: CASSPGDASYEQYF
cdr3_nt: TGTGCCAGCAGCCCCGGGGATGCCTCCTACGAGCAGTACTTC

clone_size: .
d_call: TRBD1
j_call: TRBJ1-2
v_call: TRBV5-1
cdr3_aa: CASRPGGANYGYTF
cdr3_nt: TGCGCCAGCAGGCCAGGGGGAGCTAACTATGGCTACACCTTC

clone_size: once
d_call: .
j_call: TRBJ1-1
v_call: TRBV30
cdr3_aa: CASDHDSNEAFF
cdr3_nt: TGTGCTTCCGACCATGACAGTAATGAAGCTTTCTTT

clone_size: .
d_call: TRBD1
j_call: TRBJ2-7
v_call: TRBV28
cdr3_aa: CASSKGARYEQYF
cdr3_nt: TGTGCCAGCAGTAAGGGGGCCCGTTACGAGCAGTACTTC

clone_size: few
d_call: .
j_call: TRBJ1-2
v_call: TRBV6-9
cdr3_aa: CASDHGRDYGYTF
cdr3_nt: TGTGCCAGCGACCACGGGAGGGACTATGGCTACACCTTC

clone_size: .
d_call: TRBD2
j_call: TRBJ2-2
v_call: TRBV7-3
cdr3_aa: CASSPMGLAGRSGELFF
cdr3_nt: TGTGCCAGCAGCCCGATGGGACTAGCGGGGAGGTCCGGGGAGCTGTTTTTT

clone_size: .
d_call: .
j_call: TRBJ1-1
v_call: TRBV6-1
cdr3_aa: CHISTGYTEAFF
cdr3_nt: TGTCACATCTCGACGGGGTACACTGAAGCTTTCTTT

clone_size: .
d_call: .
j_call: TRBJ1-1
v_call: TRBV19
cdr3_aa: CASSIHGTLSAAFF
cdr3_nt: TGTGCCAGTAGTATCCACGGGACTCTCTCCGCAGCTTTCTTT

clone_size: .
d_call: .
j_call: TRBJ1-5
v_call: TRBV7-9
cdr3_aa: CASSPGGRVNQPQHF
cdr3_nt: TGTGCCAGCAGCCCAGGCGGCAGGGTTAATCAGCCCCAGCATTTT